What follows are 31 T cell receptor beta chains derived from one specimen sequenced in a study of blood T cell repertoires in COVID-19. Sequencing used immunoSEQ multiplex PCR; TCRdb keeps in-frame clones, though not all of them. The data hold about 210,000 clones, with around three quarters observed a single time. The sequenced material came from peripheral blood. All receptors derive from a woman in her seventies with acute or convalescent COVID-19.

Here the CDR3 DNA reads TGTGCCAGCAGCTTAGGTGCTGCGGGGGGGCTTGCAGATACGCAGTATTTT. It translates to CASSLGAAGGLADTQYF. The chain recombines TRBV7-2 with TRBJ2-3; 9 positions agree with TRBD2. Germline V lookup: CDR1 SGHTA, CDR2 FQGNSA. V lost 1 base to trimming and J lost 4 bases; unmatched junction nucleotides: 9. The CDR3 loop spans 17 amino acids.

The CDR3 spells CASSVTSIADTQYF. The DNA of the CDR3 is TGTGCCAGCAGTGTGACTAGCATAGCAGATACGCAGTATTTT. The V gene is TRBV2, the J gene TRBJ2-3; 7 bases are shared with TRBD2. The CDR3 is 14 residues long. The V gene's germline CDR1 is SNHLY and CDR2 FYNNEI. The V segment lost 4 bases and the J segment 4 bases; nucleotides outside the gene matches: 5.

V gene TRBV27 combines with J gene TRBJ2-3, with D possibly TRBD1 on 5 matching bases. The V gene lost 5 bases and the J gene lost 8 bases, with 11 bases spanning the gap. The CDR3 consists of 12 residues. From germline, CDR1 is MNHEY and CDR2 SMNVEV (reference sequence). The CDR3: CASSAPQGTQYF. As DNA, the CDR3 is TGTGCCAGCAGTGCGCCCCAGGGTACGCAGTATTTT.

The chain combines TRBV21-1 with TRBJ2-2; TRBD2 is the table's D call, not checked against the DNA. TRBV21-1 is reported as a pseudogene. The CDR3 contains 12 residues. In DNA form, the CDR3 reads TGTGCCAGCAGTGGACTGGAGAGGGAGCTGTTTTTT. It codes for CASSGLERELFF.

This sequence joins TRBV2 and TRBJ2-3; 11 nucleotides agree with TRBD2. The CDR3 is 14 amino acids. From germline, CDR1 is SNHLY and CDR2 FYNNEI. V lost 9 bases, J lost 1 base, and 3 bases stayed unmatched. The CDR3 reads CASSTSGGTDTQYF. CDR3 nucleotide sequence: TGTGCCAGTTCGACTAGCGGGGGCACAGATACGCAGTATTTT.

This clone has a handful of counts. The rearrangement uses TRBV5-1 and TRBJ1-4; 8 bases agree with TRBD1. This CDR3 has 15 residues. J gave up 4 bases and V 2 bases, and 4 bases lay outside the gene matches. CDR1 SGHRS and CDR2 YFSETQ come from the germline V gene. The CDR3 DNA reads as TGCGCCAGCAGCTTAGGGGACAGGATTAATGAAAAACTGTTTTTT. Translated: CASSLGDRINEKLFF. The entire variable domain, with the rest obtained from reference TRBV5-1 and TRBJ1-4, is as follows: KAGVTQTPRYLIKTRGQQVTLSCSPISGHRSVSWYQQTPGQGLQFLFEYFSETQRNKGNFPGRFSGRQFSNSRSEMNVSTLELGDSALYLCASSLGDRINEKLFFGSGTQLSVL.

J is TRBJ2-3 and V is TRBV7-2; D is perhaps TRBD1 (6 bases). The length of the CDR3 is 14 residues. Germline lookup yields CDR1 SGHTA and CDR2 FQGNSA. V was trimmed by 4 bases and J by 2 bases, leaving 10 bases between them. This chain's CDR3 is CASSSGQTTDTQYF. CDR3 sequence (DNA): TGTGCCAGCAGCTCCGGACAGACCACAGATACGCAGTATTTT.

To note about this clone: The junction and the germline gene differ at one end; a read error may be behind it. The V and J genes are TRBV7-6 and TRBJ2-5; 11 positions match TRBD2. The germline CDR1 and CDR2 sequences are SGHVS and FNYEAQ. This CDR3 has 14 residues. The CDR3 region has the DNA TGTGCCAGCAGCGTAGCGGGGGGGCGTGAGACCCAGTACTTC. Translating gives CASSVAGGRETQYF.

This chain uses TRBV6-5 with TRBJ2-3; 10 nucleotides line up with TRBD2. CDR3 size: 16 residues. Per the germline V gene, CDR1 is MNHEY and CDR2 is SVGAGI. Germline trimming cut 0 bases from V and 4 bases from J; bases unmatched to any gene: 4. CDR3 DNA: TGTGCCAGCAGTTACTCCCAGCGGGGGGGCGCAGATACGCAGTATTTT. It codes for CASSYSQRGGADTQYF.

The V call is TRBV18, the J call TRBJ1-6, with 8 bases fitting TRBD1. Germline V gene sequence: CDR1 KGHSH, CDR2 LQKENI. There are 15 residues in the CDR3. V lost 3 bases and J lost 7; bases outside the gene matches: 5. CDR3: CASSPAGQENSPLHF. DNA for the CDR3: TGTGCCAGCTCACCGGCGGGACAGGAGAATTCACCCCTCCACTTT.

CDR3 DNA: TGTGCCATCAGTGAGGCCTCTACTAGCGGGGGCTACGAGCAGTACTTC. It translates to CAISEASTSGGYEQYF. The chain combines TRBV10-3 with TRBJ2-7, with 11 positions matching TRBD2. Germline CDR1 ENHRY, CDR2 SYGVKD. The CDR3 runs to 16 residues. The junction had 6 bases not matched to a gene; V was cut back by 2 bases and J by 3 bases.

This clone was detected only a few times. V usage is TRBV2 and J usage is TRBJ1-1; a possible D gene is TRBD1 (6 bases). The CDR3 is 14 amino acids. V lost 2 bases and J lost 2, with 9 bases in between. Per the germline V gene, CDR1 is SNHLY and CDR2 is FYNNEI. This CDR3 reads CASSERDINTEAFF. The CDR3 DNA reads TGTGCCAGCAGTGAACGGGACATTAACACTGAAGCTTTCTTT.

In its sample, this clone was seen a few times. The chain couples TRBV6-2 or TRBV6-3 to TRBJ2-4, with 8 bases identical to TRBD2. Germline V gene lookup returns CDR1 MNHEY and CDR2 SVGEGT. The V and J ends lost 5 bases and 4 bases, in that order; junction bases with no gene match: 7. This CDR3 spans 15 amino acids. The CDR3 is CASSGMGTRKNIQYF. In DNA, the CDR3 is TGTGCCAGCAGTGGGATGGGGACTAGGAAAAACATTCAGTACTTC.

The genes are TRBV4-1 and TRBJ2-5; 10 bases are a match to TRBD2. CDR1 is MGHRA and CDR2 is YSYEKL in the germline V gene. Trimming cost V 1 base and J 3 bases; bases outside gene matches: 8. The CDR3 runs 17 residues. CDR3: CASSQATDLAGEETQYF. DNA for the CDR3: TGCGCCAGCAGCCAAGCCACAGACCTAGCGGGGGAAGAGACCCAGTACTTC.

This rearrangement joins TRBV2 to TRBJ2-2; D is possibly TRBD2 (6 bases). Germline V gene lookup returns CDR1 SNHLY and CDR2 FYNNEI. V shed 6 bases and J shed 3 bases, with 11 bases lying between them. This CDR3 has 14 amino acids. CDR3 sequence (DNA): TGTGCCAGCAGCCGGGACTCCTACACCGGGGAGCTGTTTTTT. This codes for CASSRDSYTGELFF.

This chain connects TRBV5-1 to TRBJ2-3, with D possibly TRBD1 on 6 matching bases. The CDR3 extends over 16 amino acids. Per the germline V gene, CDR1 is SGHRS and CDR2 is YFSETQ. The V end was cut by 3 bases, the J end by 0 bases, with 14 bases between. The CDR3 sequence: CASSYLGGSSTDTQYF. CDR3 coding DNA: TGCGCCAGCAGCTATTTAGGGGGATCTAGCACAGATACGCAGTATTTT.

The J gene is TRBJ1-1, the V gene TRBV5-6, with a weak D call TRBD1 (5 bases). Trimming took off 4 bases at V and 6 bases at J, with 19 bases between the two ends. This CDR3 region has 15 residues. Germline loops: CDR1 SGHDT, CDR2 YYEEEE. The CDR3 spells CASSRLTLTDPEAFF. The CDR3 coding sequence is TGTGCCAGCAGCCGGCTTACTCTGACAGACCCTGAAGCTTTCTTT.

CDR3 loop: CASSEATGPNYGYTF. CDR3 in DNA: TGTGCCAGCAGTGAAGCGACAGGCCCTAACTATGGCTACACCTTC. The chain is built from TRBV6-1 and TRBJ1-2, with a weak D call TRBD1 (6 bases). Germline loops: CDR1 MNHNS, CDR2 SASEGT. The CDR3 contains 15 residues. V lost 0 bases and J 0 bases, leaving 8 bases between the germline ends.

The chain employs TRBV5-1 and TRBJ2-2; D possibly corresponds to TRBD1 (5 bases). Germline CDR1 reads SGHRS; CDR2 reads YFSETQ. V lost 1 base and J 3 bases, leaving 10 bases between the germline ends. CDR3 size: 15 residues. DNA for the CDR3: TGCGCCAGCAGCTTGAGGGGATGGGACACCGGGGAGCTGTTTTTT. It translates to CASSLRGWDTGELFF. The full variable domain, completed using reference TRBV5-1 and TRBJ2-2, is KAGVTQTPRYLIKTRGQQVTLSCSPISGHRSVSWYQQTPGQGLQFLFEYFSETQRNKGNFPGRFSGRQFSNSRSEMNVSTLELGDSALYLCASSLRGWDTGELFFGEGSRLTVL.

The V and J genes are TRBV11-2 and TRBJ1-3; D not resolved. There are 13 residues in the CDR3. Trimming cost V 3 bases and J 4 bases, with 7 bases left between them. Germline V gives CDR1 SGHAT, CDR2 FQNNGV. The CDR3 reads CASSLPGGNTIYF. The CDR3 DNA sequence: TGTGCCAGCAGCTTGCCGGGAGGAAACACCATATATTTT.

CDR3 in DNA: TGTGCCAGCAGTTACTCTCACGGGTACGAGCAGTACTTC. Its translation: CASSYSHGYEQYF. V usage is TRBV6-6 and J usage is TRBJ2-7; D not certain. The CDR3 is 13 residues long. Germline CDR1 is MNHNY and CDR2 is SVGAGI (reference sequence). V was clipped by 0 bases and J by 4 bases, with 7 bases between them.

The chain joins TRBV10-3 to TRBJ1-2; D call uncertain. The germline V gene has CDR1 ENHRY and CDR2 SYGVKD. The CDR3 runs to 13 residues. Trimming shortened V by 3 bases and J by 4 bases, and 9 bases separated the two germline ends. CDR3 sequence: CAISELVTYGYTF. CDR3 nucleotide sequence: TGTGCCATCAGTGAACTAGTCACCTATGGCTACACCTTC.

The chain employs TRBV30 and TRBJ2-7, with D perhaps matching TRBD1 (6 bases). Trimming stripped 3 bases from V and 2 bases from J, with 11 bases between. The CDR3 loop spans 13 amino acids. CDR1 and CDR2 from the germline V gene are GTSNPN and SVGIG (reference sequence). The DNA for the CDR3 is TGTGCCTGGAGAGTGGCAGGGGCCTACGAGCAGTACTTC. Its translation: CAWRVAGAYEQYF.

This chain connects TRBV27 to TRBJ2-1; 16 bases agree with TRBD2. V lost 7 bases to trimming and J lost 8 bases; unmatched junction nucleotides: 26. CDR1 and CDR2 (germline): MNHEY, SMNVEV (reference sequence). This CDR3 has 22 amino acids. The CDR3 DNA sequence: TGTGCCAGCACCGCTCGCTGGGCTTACGCCGGGACTAGCGGGGGGGCGGCTGATGAGCAGTTCTTC. It is translated as CASTARWAYAGTSGGAADEQFF.

This chain joins TRBV6-6 and TRBJ2-1; 13 bases line up with TRBD2. CDR3 length: 13 amino acids. J gave up 8 bases and V 10 bases, and 5 bases lay outside the gene matches. Looked up from germline, CDR1 is MNHNY and CDR2 is SVGAGI (reference sequence). The CDR3 nucleotides are TGTGCCACCGGGACTAGCGGGGCGGATGAGCAGTTCTTC. It specifies CATGTSGADEQFF.

The V call is TRBV10-3, the J call TRBJ1-5; D not resolved. The ends were cut back, 8 bases at V and 0 bases at J, with 11 bases in the middle. Germline V gene sequence: CDR1 ENHRY, CDR2 SYGVKD. The CDR3 contains 14 residues. The CDR3 nucleotides are TGTGCCATCGCCCAGGTCCTTAGCAATCAGCCCCAGCATTTT. As protein: CAIAQVLSNQPQHF.

The genes are TRBV25-1 and TRBJ1-4; perhaps TRBD1 as D (5 bases). CDR3 size: 15 residues. V was cut by 4 bases and J by 7 bases, with 16 bases left in between. Per germline, CDR1 MGHDK and CDR2 SYGVNS. In DNA, the CDR3 is TGTGCCAGCAGTGCTGGGACTCCCCGTGGTGAAAAACTGTTTTTT. Protein product: CASSAGTPRGEKLFF.

The chain is built from TRBV18 and TRBJ1-6; 8 nucleotides line up with TRBD1. CDR1 and CDR2 from the germline V gene are KGHSH and LQKENI. This CDR3 spans 15 amino acids. With 3 bases clipped from V and 10 bases from J, the junction kept 8 bases outside the gene matches. Written as DNA, the CDR3 is TGTGCCAGCTCACCGACGACAGGGGAAGGATCACCCCTCCACTTT. This sequence encodes CASSPTTGEGSPLHF.

In this sample, this clone turned up once. V usage is TRBV6-2 or TRBV6-3 and J usage is TRBJ1-5; TRBD1 matches 7 bases. CDR1 is MNHEY and CDR2 is SVGEGT in the germline V gene. The V and J ends lost 0 bases and 2 bases, in that order; junction bases with no gene match: 4. This CDR3 has 16 amino acids. The CDR3 DNA is TGTGCCAGCAGTTACTCGACAGGGCATGGCAATCAGCCCCAGCATTTT. Translated: CASSYSTGHGNQPQHF.

The gene calls are TRBV5-6 and TRBJ1-5; D remains unclear. V lost 0 bases and J 7 bases, leaving 8 bases between the germline ends. The germline CDR1 and CDR2 sequences are SGHDT and YYEEEE. The CDR3 runs to 13 residues. The CDR3 loop is CASSLAGVQPQHF. In DNA, the CDR3 is TGTGCCAGCAGCTTGGCCGGTGTACAGCCCCAGCATTTT.

V and J are TRBV7-8 and TRBJ2-5; D may be TRBD2 (7 bases). The germline V and J ends were trimmed by 2 bases and 7 bases, with 14 bases remaining between them. This CDR3 has 14 residues. CDR1 is SGHVS and CDR2 is FQNEAQ in the germline V gene. CDR3 sequence reads: CASSLFGGAATQYF. The CDR3 nucleotides are TGTGCCAGCAGCTTATTTGGGGGGGCTGCGACCCAGTACTTC. Full variable domain (remainder filled in from reference TRBV7-8 and TRBJ2-5): GAGVSQSPRYKVAKRGQDVALRCDPISGHVSLFWYQQALGQGPEFLTYFQNEAQLDKSGLPSDRFFAERPEGSVSTLKIQRTQQEDSAVYLCASSLFGGAATQYFGPGTRLLVL.